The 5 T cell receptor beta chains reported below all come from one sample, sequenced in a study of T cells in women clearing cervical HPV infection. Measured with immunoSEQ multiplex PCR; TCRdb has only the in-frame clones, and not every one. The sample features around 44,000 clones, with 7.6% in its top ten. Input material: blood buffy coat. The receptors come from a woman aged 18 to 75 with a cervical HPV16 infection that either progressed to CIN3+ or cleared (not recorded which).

The part of the CDR3 DNA that was read is TGCGCCAGCAGCCCTCTCGGACAGAACACTGAA. This sequence encodes CASSPLGQNTE. The CDR3 as a whole reads CASSPLGQNTEAFF. The chain carries TRBV5-1 and TRBJ1-1; perhaps TRBD1 as D (5 bases). The read comes to an end 3 residues before the CDR3 does, leaving the germline J gene to fill in the end. This CDR3 has 14 amino acids. V was trimmed by 4 bases and J by 1 base, leaving 11 bases between them. From germline, CDR1 is SGHRS and CDR2 YFSETQ.

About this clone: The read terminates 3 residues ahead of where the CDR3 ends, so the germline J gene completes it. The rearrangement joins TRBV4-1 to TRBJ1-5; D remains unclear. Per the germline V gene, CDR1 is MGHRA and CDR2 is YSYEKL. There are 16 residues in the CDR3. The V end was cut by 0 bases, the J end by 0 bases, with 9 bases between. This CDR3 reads CASSQERVSSNQPQHF. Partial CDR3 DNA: TGCGCCAGCAGCCAAGAGAGGGTTTCTAGCAATCAGCCC.

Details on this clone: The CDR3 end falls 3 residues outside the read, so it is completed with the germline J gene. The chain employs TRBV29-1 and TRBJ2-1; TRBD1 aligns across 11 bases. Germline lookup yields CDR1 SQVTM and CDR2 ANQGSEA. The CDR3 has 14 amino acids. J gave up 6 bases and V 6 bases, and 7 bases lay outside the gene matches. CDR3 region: CSVALGTGGNEQFF. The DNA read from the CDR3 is TGCAGCGTCGCGCTAGGGACAGGGGGCAATGAG.

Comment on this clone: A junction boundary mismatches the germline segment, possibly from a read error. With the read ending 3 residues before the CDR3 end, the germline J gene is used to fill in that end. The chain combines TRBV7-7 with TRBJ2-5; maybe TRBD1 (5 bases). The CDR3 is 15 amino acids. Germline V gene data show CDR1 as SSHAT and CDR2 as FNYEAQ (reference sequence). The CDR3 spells CASSPVSRGQETQYF. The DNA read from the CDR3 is TGTGCTAGCAGCCCCGTATCTAGGGGCCAAGAGACC.

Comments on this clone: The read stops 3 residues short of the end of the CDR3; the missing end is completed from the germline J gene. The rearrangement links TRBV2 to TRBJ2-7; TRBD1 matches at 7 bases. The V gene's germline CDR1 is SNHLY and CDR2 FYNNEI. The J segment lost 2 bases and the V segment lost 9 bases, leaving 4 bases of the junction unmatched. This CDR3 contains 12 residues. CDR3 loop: CASRDRAYEQYF. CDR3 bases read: TGTGCCAGTAGGGACAGAGCCTACGAG.